One T cell receptor beta chain is described in this entry. The data originate from a study of OX40 agonist ivuxolimab in advanced cancers. Study context: There were three patients with partial responses, one having hepatocellular carcinoma and two cutaneous melanoma.

Blood sampling took place at baseline, cycle 4 day 1, and cycle 7 day 1. Here immunoSEQ multiplex PCR was the method, and the copy in TCRdb shows in-frame clones only, minus some. The data contain 70,000 or so clones, around four fifths of them singletons. CDR3 length: 17 amino acids. V was pared by 0 bases and J by 7 bases, with 16 bases between. Germline V gives CDR1 SNHLY, CDR2 FYNNEI. The rearrangement links TRBV2 to TRBJ1-6; TRBD1 might be the D (5 bases). The source material was CD4+ or CD8+ T cells sorted from blood, sampled in a trial of the OX40 agonist ivuxolimab. The sequence was collected from an adult with an advanced solid tumor such as melanoma, head and neck, liver or kidney cancer. CDR3 DNA sequence: TGTGCCAGCAGTGAAGCGCTTGGCCCCGGGGCAAATTCACCCCTCCACTTT. Translating it yields CASSEALGPGANSPLHF.